A selection of T cell receptor beta chains follows, all from one sample in a study of cytomegalovirus exposure and HLA in healthy donors. Sequencing was performed with immunoSEQ multiplex PCR; in TCRdb, only in-frame clones are kept and a portion is missing. The table includes under 100,000 clones, about four fifths detected once. The material sequenced was PBMCs. The receptors were gathered from a human donor in good health. The CDR3 runs from the conserved cysteine through the conserved F or W. Each record gives: D gene, clone size, V gene, CDR3 length, J gene, CDR3 DNA, CDR3 protein. The D gene is left open where the match is weak. Size is stated for part of the rows, as once, few or many counts, or as a class when the clone is expanded.

>TRBD1|.|TRBV15|15|TRBJ2-7
TGTGCCACCAGCAGAGGAGGGACAGGGAACTACGAGCAGTACTTC
CATSRGGTGNYEQYF
>TRBD1|few|TRBV4-1|16|TRBJ1-1
TGCGCCAGCAGCCTCCGGGACAGCTCCATGAACACTGAAGCTTTCTTT
CASSLRDSSMNTEAFF
>TRBD2|.|TRBV7-9|12|TRBJ2-1
TGTGCCAGCAGCTTCGACGGGGGGGTGCAGTTCTTC
CASSFDGGVQFF
>.|.|TRBV5-1|14|TRBJ1-1
TGCGCCAGCAGCGAGGAGGGGGGGTACACTGAAGCTTTCTTT
CASSEEGGYTEAFF
>.|.|TRBV30|14|TRBJ1-1
TGTGCCTGGAGTGTGAGGGCAGGGAACACTGAAGCTTTCTTT
CAWSVRAGNTEAFF
>TRBD1|.|TRBV7-2|12|TRBJ2-3
TGTGCCAGCAGCCCCCAGACAGGGTTGAGGTATTTT
CASSPQTGLRYF
>.|.|TRBV5-6|16|TRBJ2-2
TGTGCCAGCAGCTTGGCCCCTACAGGGCAGACCGGGGAGCTGTTTTTT
CASSLAPTGQTGELFF
>.|.|TRBV5-1|13|TRBJ2-1
TGCGCCAGCAGCTTACCGGCGGCCAATGAGCAGTTCTTC
CASSLPAANEQFF
>.|.|TRBV9|15|TRBJ2-2
TGTGCCAGCAGCGTGCTACGTGGTAGTTCCGGGGAGCTGTTTTTT
CASSVLRGSSGELFF
>TRBD2|.|TRBV9|17|TRBJ2-1
TGTGCCAGCAGCGTAGTTAGCGGGGGGCACTCCTACAATGAGCAGTTCTTC
CASSVVSGGHSYNEQFF
>TRBD2|.|TRBV15|14|TRBJ2-7
TGTGCCACCAGCACCCCCGGGGGGGCAAGCGAGCAGTACTTC
CATSTPGGASEQYF
>.|.|TRBV5-1|9|TRBJ1-3
TGCGCCAGCAGCTGCGTAGACAGCTTT
CASSCVDSF
>TRBD1|few|TRBV4-3|16|TRBJ1-6
TGCGCCAGCAGCCAGAAGGGACAGGGACAGAATTCACCCCTCCACTTT
CASSQKGQGQNSPLHF
>.|.|TRBV19|13|TRBJ1-1
TGCGCCAGTAGTCCAGTGATGAACACTGAAGCTTTCTTT
CASSPVMNTEAFF
>TRBD1|.|TRBV5-4|13|TRBJ1-2
TGTGCCAGCAGCTTACAGGGGGCACCTGGCTACACCTTC
CASSLQGAPGYTF
>TRBD1|once|TRBV18|16|TRBJ2-7
TGTGCCAGCTCACGTATTGGGACAGGGATCGCCTACGAGCAGTACTTC
CASSRIGTGIAYEQYF
>.|.|TRBV5-6|14|TRBJ2-3
TGTGCCAGCAGCTTGGCGGGGGGCAAAGATACGCAGTATTTT
CASSLAGGKDTQYF
>.|.|TRBV7-5|15|TRBJ2-7
TGTGTCAGAAGCTATGAGACTAGCGGGATGAACGAGCAGTACTTC
CVRSYETSGMNEQYF
>.|.|TRBV19|15|TRBJ2-5
TGTGCCAGTAAGAGGGGGGGGGCATACCAAGAGACCCAGTACTTC
CASKRGGAYQETQYF
>.|.|TRBV10-3|11|TRBJ2-1
TGTGCCATCACCGACAACAATGAGCAGTTCTTC
CAITDNNEQFF
>.|.|TRBV6-1|15|TRBJ2-7
TGTGCCAGCGCCGTCGGGGGGCCCGCCCCCTACGAGCAGTACTTC
CASAVGGPAPYEQYF
>.|.|TRBV6-5|12|TRBJ1-5
TGTGCCAGCAGTTACTCTGCCCAGAATCAGCATTTT
CASSYSAQNQHF
>.|.|TRBV2|18|TRBJ1-4
TGTGCCAGCAGTGAAGGTCAGGGACTCCTCGAAACCAATGAAAAACTGTTTTTT
CASSEGQGLLETNEKLFF
>.|.|TRBV10-2|11|TRBJ2-7
TGCGCCAGCACGCCCACGGGCGAGCAGTACTTC
CASTPTGEQYF
>.|.|TRBV6-6|15|TRBJ2-3
TGTGCCAGCAACCGAGACAGCACCTCAAGTGATACGCAGTATTTT
CASNRDSTSSDTQYF
>TRBD1|few|TRBV2|16|TRBJ1-5
TGTGCCAGCAGTGAATTTCGGGACAGGGCGGGGCAGCCCCAGCATTTT
CASSEFRDRAGQPQHF
>TRBD2|.|TRBV27|15|TRBJ2-1
TGTGCCAGCAGTTTATTAGCGGGAGCCTCCAATGAGCAGTTCTTC
CASSLLAGASNEQFF
>TRBD2|.|TRBV27|15|TRBJ2-7
TGTGCCAGCAGTTCCGGACTAGCGGGGACGTACGAGCAGTACTTC
CASSSGLAGTYEQYF
>.|few|TRBV7-9|17|TRBJ2-2
TGTGCCAGCAGCTTAGCCGCACCGGGGTCGGGAAACGGGGAGCTGTTTTTT
CASSLAAPGSGNGELFF
>.|.|TRBV7-9|17|TRBJ1-3
TGTGCCAGCAGACAAGACTGGGGCCGCAGCTCTGGAAACACCATATATTTT
CASRQDWGRSSGNTIYF
>.|.|TRBV2|12|TRBJ1-2
TGTGCCAGCTCGACAGGAGACTATGGCTACACCTTC
CASSTGDYGYTF
>TRBD2|few|TRBV5-1|15|TRBJ2-7
TGCGCCAGCAGTGGGGGGGGTGCTACCCCCTACGAGCAGTACTTC
CASSGGGATPYEQYF
>.|.|TRBV5-5|13|TRBJ2-7
TGTGCCAGCAGCTTGGAAGTCTACCACGAGCAGTACTTC
CASSLEVYHEQYF
>TRBD2|.|TRBV5-4|15|TRBJ2-5
TGTGCCAGCAGCAATCCGGGACTACGCCAAGAGACCCAGTACTTC
CASSNPGLRQETQYF
>TRBD1|.|TRBV30|14|TRBJ1-1
TGTGCCTGGAGCGGGGACAGACCTAACACTGAAGCTTTCTTT
CAWSGDRPNTEAFF
>.|few|TRBV5-6|13|TRBJ1-2
TGTGCCAGCAGCTTGTGGCAGACGGGAGGCTACACCTTC
CASSLWQTGGYTF
>TRBD1|.|TRBV30|13|TRBJ2-4
TGTGCCTGGACCCCGGACAGGGGACACATTCAGTACTTC
CAWTPDRGHIQYF
>TRBD2|.|TRBV10-1|16|TRBJ2-3
TGCGCCAGCTCGAGCCCGACTAGCGGGGAAAAAGATACGCAGTATTTT
CASSSPTSGEKDTQYF
>.|few|TRBV7-6|13|TRBJ1-1
TGTGCCAGCAGCTTAGGGGGAGACGCTGAAGCTTTCTTT
CASSLGGDAEAFF
>.|few|TRBV19|14|TRBJ2-7
TGTGCCAGTAGTATGGGCGGACAGCCCTACGAGCAGTACTTC
CASSMGGQPYEQYF
>.|.|TRBV7-9|14|TRBJ1-2
TGTGCCAGCAGCCCGGGAGGGGTAAACTATGGCTACACCTTC
CASSPGGVNYGYTF